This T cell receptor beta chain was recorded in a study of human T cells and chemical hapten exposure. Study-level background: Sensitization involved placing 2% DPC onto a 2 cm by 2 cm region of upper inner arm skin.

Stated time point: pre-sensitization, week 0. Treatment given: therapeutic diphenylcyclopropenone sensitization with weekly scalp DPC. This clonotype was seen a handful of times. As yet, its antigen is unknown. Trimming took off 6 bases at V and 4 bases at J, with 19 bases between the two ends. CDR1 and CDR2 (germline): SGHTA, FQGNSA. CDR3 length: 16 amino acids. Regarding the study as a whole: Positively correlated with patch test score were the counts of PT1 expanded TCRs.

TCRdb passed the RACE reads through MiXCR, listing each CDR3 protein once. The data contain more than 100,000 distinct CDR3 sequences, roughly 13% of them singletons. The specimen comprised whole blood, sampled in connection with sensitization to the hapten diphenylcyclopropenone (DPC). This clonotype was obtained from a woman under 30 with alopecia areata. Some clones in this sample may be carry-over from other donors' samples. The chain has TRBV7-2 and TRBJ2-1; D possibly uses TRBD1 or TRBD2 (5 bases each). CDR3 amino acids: CASRLKPGRIYNEQFF. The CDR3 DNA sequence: TGTGCCAGCAGACTTAAACCGGGACGGATATACAATGAGCAGTTCTTC.